This T cell receptor (beta chain) was recovered during a study of T cells in Graves' hyperthyroidism and ophthalmopathy. Patients with ophthalmopathy all had a Clinical Activity Score of at least 3, a NOSPECS grade of at least 4 and duration under 3 months. Diagnosis relied on clinical symptoms, serum thyroxine and TRAb, thyroid ultrasound and orbital computed tomography. Broader study findings: A 13 V-J model separated ophthalmopathy from stable hyperthyroidism.

Trimming took 1 base from V and 3 from J; bases not matched to a gene: 6. The CDR3 extends over 16 amino acids. Amplified regions were TCR beta CDR3 sequences from RNA transcripts. When the TCR CDR3 underwent first-round RT-PCR, the HTBI primer set was used. TCRdb passed the multiplex PCR reads through MiXCR, listing each CDR3 protein once. The sample has approximately 610,000 distinct CDR3 sequences, 14% to 15% seen once. The table lists this clonotype with many counts. The antigen is unknown. The source material was blood. The chain links TRBV12-3 or TRBV12-4 to TRBJ1-2; 9 bases fit TRBD1. The TCR originated in a middle-aged woman with Graves' ophthalmopathy. The CDR3 sequence is CASSLVTGGEDYGYTF. The CDR3, as DNA: TGTGCCAGCAGTTTAGTAACAGGGGGCGAGGACTATGGCTACACCTTC.